Each of the 2 T cell receptor beta chains below was sequenced from the same sample in a study of technical replicates of blood from a handful of donors. TCRdb's copy holds only in-frame clones and misses some; the assay was immunoSEQ multiplex PCR. The sample has roughly 73,000 clones; roughly 93% are singletons. Material for sequencing was T cells isolated from PBMCs. These receptors all stem from a human donor in good health.

The gene calls are TRBV28 and TRBJ2-3, with 13 bases matching TRBD2. The CDR3 loop spans 21 amino acids. Trimming took 6 bases from V and 2 from J; bases not matched to a gene: 20. Per the germline V gene, CDR1 is MDHEN and CDR2 is SYDVKM. The CDR3 DNA follows: TGTGCCAGCAGATCCTTGGGTCTCCTGGGGACTAGCGGGAAATACACAGATACGCAGTATTTT. Protein sequence: CASRSLGLLGTSGKYTDTQYF. Complete variable domain (other parts from reference TRBV28 and TRBJ2-3): DVKVTQSSRYLVKRTGEKVFLECVQDMDHENMFWYRQDPGLGLRLIYFSYDVKMKEKGDIPEGYSVSREKKERFSLILESASTNQTSMYLCASRSLGLLGTSGKYTDTQYFGPGTRLTVL.

The chain links TRBV5-1 to TRBJ2-3; possibly TRBD2 for D (6 bases). V was pared by 6 bases and J by 2 bases, with 13 bases between. Germline values: CDR1 SGHRS, CDR2 YFSETQ. There are 14 residues in the CDR3. CDR3 coding DNA: TGCGCCAGCAAAGGAGGGCGGAACACAGATACGCAGTATTTT. This encodes CASKGGRNTDTQYF.